These T cell receptor beta chains were read from a single sample in a study of human T cells and chemical hapten exposure. TCRdb re-derived calls from the RACE reads in MiXCR, one entry per CDR3 protein. The data hold approximately 320,000 distinct CDR3 sequences, with about 5% observed a single time. Specimen: whole blood, collected in connection with sensitization to the hapten diphenylcyclopropenone (DPC). Source of these receptors: a woman between 18 and 30 years old with alopecia areata. Some clones in this sample may be carry-over from other donors' samples. Each CDR3 is given with its conserved first and last residue. A D gene is named only where the DNA matches it firmly. Clone size is not always given. Where it is, it says once, few, many or a class for expanded clones.

clone size,J gene,D gene,V gene,CDR3 protein,CDR3 DNA
few,TRBJ1-1,.,TRBV25-1,CASSAGAEAFF,TGTGCCAGCAGTGCGGGGGCTGAAGCTTTCTTT
many,TRBJ1-1,.,TRBV27,CASSRYAGRTEAFF,TGTGCCAGCAGCCGTTACGCAGGGAGAACTGAAGCTTTCTTT
few,TRBJ1-6,TRBD1,TRBV28,CASSPPLTGDSPLHF,TGTGCCAGCAGCCCACCCCTGACAGGGGATTCACCCCTCCACTTT
many,TRBJ2-5,.,TRBV3-1,CASSQRDDSYQETQYF,TGTGCCAGCAGCCAACGGGACGATTCCTACCAAGAGACCCAGTACTTC
.,TRBJ1-3,.,TRBV3-1,CASSFGSQAYTIYF,TGTGCCAGCAGCTTCGGGTCACAAGCCTACACCATATATTTT
.,TRBJ1-6,TRBD1,TRBV12-3/TRBV12-4,CASTKTGGYSPLHF,TGTGCCAGCACCAAGACAGGGGGCTATTCACCCCTCCACTTT
many,TRBJ2-7,.,TRBV6-5,CASSYSPGSIGEQYF,TGTGCCAGCAGTTACTCCCCGGGCTCCATCGGGGAGCAGTACTTC
.,TRBJ2-5,.,TRBV5-1,CASSDWTAQETQYF,TGCGCCAGCAGCGACTGGACAGCACAAGAGACCCAGTACTTC
many,TRBJ2-7,TRBD1,TRBV5-6,CASSFSKDRGPYEQYF,TGTGCCAGCAGCTTTAGCAAGGACAGGGGGCCCTACGAGCAGTACTTC
.,TRBJ1-1,.,TRBV7-2,CASSLSLRTEAFF,TGTGCCAGCAGCTTAAGTCTGCGTACTGAAGCTTTCTTT
many,TRBJ2-3,.,TRBV28,CASSFAPDTQYF,TGTGCCAGCAGTTTTGCGCCAGATACGCAGTATTTT
few,TRBJ2-7,.,TRBV4-1,CASSQALFSTYEQYF,TGCGCCAGCAGCCAGGCCCTTTTCAGCACCTACGAGCAGTACTTC
few,TRBJ2-1,.,TRBV14,CASRGMSYNEQFF,TGTGCCAGCAGGGGAATGTCCTACAATGAGCAGTTCTTC
many,TRBJ1-2,.,TRBV4-3,CASSQEPGGYTF,TGCGCCAGCAGCCAAGAGCCCGGGGGCTACACCTTC
few,TRBJ2-3,.,TRBV6-5,CASSYSGSFTDTQYF,TGTGCCAGCAGTTACTCTGGCAGTTTCACAGATACGCAGTATTTT
.,TRBJ2-3,TRBD2,TRBV12-3/TRBV12-4,CASSLWLGRTDTQYF,TGTGCCAGCAGTTTATGGCTCGGGAGGACAGATACGCAGTATTTT
many,TRBJ1-1,TRBD1,TRBV6-1,CASRKPETGRTEAFF,TGTGCCAGCAGGAAACCCGAGACAGGGAGGACTGAAGCTTTCTTT
many,TRBJ2-3,TRBD2,TRBV27,CASSTRGGGGTDTQYF,TGTGCCAGCAGTACACGGGGCGGGGGGGGCACAGATACGCAGTATTTT
few,TRBJ2-3,.,TRBV7-2,CASSPGIAGTDTQYF,TGTGCCAGCAGCCCAGGGATAGCCGGGACAGATACGCAGTATTTT
.,TRBJ2-7,.,TRBV27,CASSFSGGVPGEQYF,TGTGCCAGCAGTTTTTCAGGGGGGGTTCCAGGCGAGCAGTACTTC
many,TRBJ1-4,.,TRBV5-1,CASSPRSGVKLFF,TGCGCCAGCAGCCCGAGATCAGGGGTGAAACTGTTTTTT
few,TRBJ2-2,TRBD2,TRBV4-2,CASSQEGTRGTGELFF,TGTGCCAGCAGCCAAGAGGGGACTAGAGGGACCGGGGAGCTGTTTTTT
few,TRBJ1-1,.,TRBV4-1,CASSQDFLPLRGDTEAFF,TGCGCCAGCAGCCAAGATTTTCTCCCCCTCCGGGGTGACACTGAAGCTTTCTTT
many,TRBJ2-3,.,TRBV21-1,CARGGAGTSGESGTDTQYF,TGTGCCAGGGGGGGAGCCGGGACTAGCGGGGAATCTGGCACAGATACGCAGTATTTT
many,TRBJ1-1,.,TRBV4-2,CASSQNKNTEAFF,TGTGCCAGCAGCCAGAATAAGAACACTGAAGCTTTCTTT
many,TRBJ2-2,TRBD1,TRBV7-9,CASVGPGQGQTGELFF,TGTGCCAGCGTGGGACCGGGACAGGGTCAAACCGGGGAGCTGTTTTTT
.,TRBJ1-5,TRBD1,TRBV7-9,CASSSVTGTGGPLGNQPQHF,TGTGCCAGCAGCTCCGTAACCGGGACAGGGGGCCCCTTGGGCAATCAGCCCCAGCATTTT
many,TRBJ2-7,TRBD1,TRBV12-3/TRBV12-4,CASSDGTGGGEQYF,TGTGCCAGCAGCGACGGGACAGGGGGAGGGGAGCAGTACTTC
many,TRBJ1-2,.,TRBV20-1,CSARDPTFPGHVGYTF,TGCAGTGCTAGAGATCCCACTTTTCCAGGGCACGTAGGCTACACCTTC
.,TRBJ2-1,.,TRBV5-1,CASSYERDEQFF,TGCGCCAGCAGCTATGAGCGTGATGAGCAGTTCTTC
few,TRBJ2-3,TRBD2,TRBV20-1,CSAKLAGGADTQYF,TGCAGTGCCAAACTAGCGGGGGGCGCAGATACGCAGTATTTT